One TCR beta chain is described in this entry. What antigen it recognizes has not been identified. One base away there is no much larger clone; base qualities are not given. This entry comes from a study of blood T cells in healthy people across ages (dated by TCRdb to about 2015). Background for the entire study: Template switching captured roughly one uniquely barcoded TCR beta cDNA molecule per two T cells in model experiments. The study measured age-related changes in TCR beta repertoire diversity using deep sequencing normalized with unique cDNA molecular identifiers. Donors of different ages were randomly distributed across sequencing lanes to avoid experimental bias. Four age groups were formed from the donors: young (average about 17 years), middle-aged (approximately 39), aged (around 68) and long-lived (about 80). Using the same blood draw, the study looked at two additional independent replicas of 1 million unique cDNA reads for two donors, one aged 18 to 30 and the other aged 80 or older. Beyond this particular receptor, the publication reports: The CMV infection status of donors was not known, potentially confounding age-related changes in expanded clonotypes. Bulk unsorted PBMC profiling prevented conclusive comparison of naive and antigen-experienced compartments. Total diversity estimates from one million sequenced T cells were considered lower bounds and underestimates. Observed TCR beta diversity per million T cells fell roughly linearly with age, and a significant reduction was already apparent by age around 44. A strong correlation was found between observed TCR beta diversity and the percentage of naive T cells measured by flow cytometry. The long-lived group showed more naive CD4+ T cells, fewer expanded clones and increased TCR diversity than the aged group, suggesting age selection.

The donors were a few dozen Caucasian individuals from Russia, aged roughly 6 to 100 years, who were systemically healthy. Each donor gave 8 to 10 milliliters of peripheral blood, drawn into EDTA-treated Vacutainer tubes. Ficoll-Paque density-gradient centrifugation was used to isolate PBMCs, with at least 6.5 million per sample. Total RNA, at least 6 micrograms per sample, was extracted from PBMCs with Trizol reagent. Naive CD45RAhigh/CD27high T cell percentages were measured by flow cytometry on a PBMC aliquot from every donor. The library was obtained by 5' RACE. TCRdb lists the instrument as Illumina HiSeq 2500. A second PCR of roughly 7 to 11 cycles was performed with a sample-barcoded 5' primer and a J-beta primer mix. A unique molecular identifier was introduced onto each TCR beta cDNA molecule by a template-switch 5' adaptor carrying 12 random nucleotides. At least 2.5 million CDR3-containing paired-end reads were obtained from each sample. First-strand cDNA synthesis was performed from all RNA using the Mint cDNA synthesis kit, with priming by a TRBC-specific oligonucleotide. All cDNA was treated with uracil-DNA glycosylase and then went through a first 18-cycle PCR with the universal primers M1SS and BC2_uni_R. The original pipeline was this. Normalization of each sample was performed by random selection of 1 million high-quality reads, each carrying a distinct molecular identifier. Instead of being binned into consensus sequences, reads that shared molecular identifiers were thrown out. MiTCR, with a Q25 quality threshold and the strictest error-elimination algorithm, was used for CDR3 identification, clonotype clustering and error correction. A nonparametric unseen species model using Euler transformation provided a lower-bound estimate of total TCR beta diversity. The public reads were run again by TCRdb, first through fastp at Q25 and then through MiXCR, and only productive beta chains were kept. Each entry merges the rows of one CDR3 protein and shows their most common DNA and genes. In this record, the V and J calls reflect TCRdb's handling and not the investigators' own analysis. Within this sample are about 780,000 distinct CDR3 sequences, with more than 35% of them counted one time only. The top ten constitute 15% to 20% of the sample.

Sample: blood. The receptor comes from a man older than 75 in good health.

The CDR3 here reads CASSLGTPEGGYTF. The sequenced DNA: TGCGCCAGCAGCTTGGGGACACCCGAGGGGGGCTACACCTTC. The chain couples TRBV5-1 to TRBJ1-2; TRBD1 might be the D gene, on 5 matching bases. The CDR3 goes from the cysteine to the phenylalanine over 14 residues. Of the read, only the CDR3 DNA is kept; its 42 bases are in frame from base 1. V is clipped by 0 bases and J by 8 bases, and the sequence between their germline boundaries is 14 bases long. Based on the germline V gene, the CDR1 and CDR2 sequences are SGHRS and YFSETQ.